This T cell receptor (beta chain) was sequenced for a study of graft-versus-host responses after intestinal transplantation. Produced via immunoSEQ multiplex PCR; TCRdb's table is partial and in-frame only. Here the sample spans tens of thousands of clones, 80% to 95% being singletons. A note on this clone: Its antigen is undetermined.

Sequences were derived from unstimulated CD4+ T cells sorted from spleen or lymph node cells, sampled before intestinal transplant. The TCR sequence derives from a human donor who received an intestinal transplant.

The CDR3 DNA reads as TGTGCCAGCAGTGTCATTGGGACAGGGGACATTCAGTACTTC. It codes for CASSVIGTGDIQYF. The gene calls are TRBV28 and TRBJ2-4; 10 positions agree with TRBD1. In germline, CDR1 is MDHEN, CDR2 SYDVKM. CDR3 length equals 14 residues. The J segment lost 8 bases and the V segment lost 5 bases, leaving 6 bases of the junction unmatched.